The next 20 T cell receptor beta chains were all read from a single sample in a study of response to subunit inactivated influenza vaccine. In TCRdb, the RT-PCR reads were re-called with MiXCR into one record per CDR3 protein. Among 530,000 or so distinct CDR3 sequences, about 25% were seen once, and the ten largest hold 1.5% to 2%. Material: CD4+ T cells sorted from PBMCs, obtained 4 to 6 days after vaccination. The receptors originated from a man aged 50-60 years who received an inactivated influenza vaccine.

This clonotype was seen ten or more times. J is TRBJ2-2 and V is TRBV12-3 or TRBV12-4, with D maybe TRBD1 (6 bases). V was pared by 5 bases and J by 6 bases, with 13 bases between. CDR3 size: 14 residues. Here the CDR3 reads CASSSTTGPGELFF. The CDR3, as DNA: TGTGCCAGCAGTAGTACTACAGGGCCCGGGGAGCTGTTTTTT.

The chain employs TRBV9 and TRBJ2-2; no definite D call. The CDR3 consists of 14 residues. Germline V CDR1 and CDR2: SGDLS, YYNGEE. V lost 1 base and J 5 bases, leaving 9 bases between the germline ends. The CDR3 sequence: CASSVRVETGELFF. CDR3 nucleotides: TGTGCCAGCAGCGTACGCGTTGAGACCGGGGAGCTGTTTTTT.

The chain joins TRBV29-1 to TRBJ1-1; unclear D gene. Germline CDR1 SQVTM, CDR2 ANQGSEA. CDR3 length: 14 amino acids. V was cut by 5 bases and J by 2 bases, with 15 bases left in between. The CDR3 here is CSVSNRGSNTEAFF. The CDR3 region has the DNA TGCAGCGTTTCAAACAGAGGGTCTAACACTGAAGCTTTCTTT.

The chain uses TRBV4-2 and TRBJ2-3; D possibly uses TRBD1 or TRBD2 (5 bases each). The CDR3 spans 17 residues. Germline loops: CDR1 LGHNA, CDR2 YNFKEQ. Trimming removed 3 bases at V and 3 bases at J, with 19 bases between. DNA for the CDR3: TGTGCCAGCAGCCAGTCTTCGGCCAGGGACGGGACAGATACGCAGTATTTT. As protein: CASSQSSARDGTDTQYF.

The chain has TRBV4-2 and TRBJ2-5; D unclear. With 1 base removed from V and 0 bases from J, the gap between germline ends came to 6 bases. Per germline, CDR1 LGHNA and CDR2 YNFKEQ. This CDR3 is 14 amino acids long. The CDR3 protein is CASSQVSNQETQYF. CDR3 coding DNA: TGTGCCAGCAGCCAAGTCTCTAACCAAGAGACCCAGTACTTC.

The chain uses TRBV21-1 and TRBJ2-1; no check of the table's D call, TRBD1, against the DNA was made. TRBV21-1 has pseudogene status. This CDR3 has 17 amino acids. CDR3 sequence: CASSTMLTGSSYNEQFF. In nucleotides, the CDR3 is TGTGCCAGCAGCACCATGCTGACAGGGAGCTCCTACAATGAGCAGTTCTTC.

This clonotype was counted a few times. This rearrangement joins TRBV6-5 to TRBJ2-5; no clear D gene. Looked up from germline, CDR1 is MNHEY and CDR2 is SVGAGI. V was shortened by 0 bases and J by 4 bases, with 9 bases between the two germline ends. The CDR3 is 14 amino acids. CDR3 in DNA: TGTGCCAGCAGTTACTCTAAAGGTGGAGAGACCCAGTACTTC. Protein: CASSYSKGGETQYF.

The chain is built from TRBV20-1 and TRBJ2-3, with TRBD1 identical over 8 bases. Germline V gene sequence: CDR1 DFQATT, CDR2 SNEGSKA (reference sequence). With V trimmed by 5 bases and J by 0 bases, 4 bases remained unmatched. CDR3 length: 14 amino acids. The CDR3 here is CSALGQGSTDTQYF. The CDR3 bases are TGCAGTGCTCTAGGACAGGGTAGCACAGATACGCAGTATTTT.

The chain is built from TRBV7-8 and TRBJ1-2; D ambiguous. The ends were cut back, 1 base at V and 14 bases at J, with 11 bases in the middle. CDR1 is SGHVS and CDR2 is FQNEAQ in the germline V gene. The CDR3 consists of 11 residues. In DNA form, the CDR3 reads TGTGCCAGCAGCTTAGACGGACTATGGACCTTC. Its protein is CASSLDGLWTF.

V is TRBV5-1 and J is TRBJ2-5; 7 bases map to TRBD2. Germline CDR1 is SGHRS and CDR2 is YFSETQ. With 3 bases clipped from V and 2 bases from J, the junction kept 4 bases outside the gene matches. CDR3 size: 14 residues. DNA for the CDR3: TGCGCCAGCAGCTCCGGACTAGGGCAAGAGACCCAGTACTTC. It is translated as CASSSGLGQETQYF.

This clonotype was detected only a few times. The chain recombines TRBV12-3 or TRBV12-4 with TRBJ2-3; D unresolved. CDR3 size: 16 residues. Trimming removed 6 bases from V and 3 bases from J, with 19 bases in between. DNA for the CDR3: TGTGCCAGCAGCCGAAAACATATAGGCCCAACAGATACGCAGTATTTT. This translates into CASSRKHIGPTDTQYF.

This clonotype was seen many times. The V call is TRBV18, the J call TRBJ2-7; D not resolved. The V and J ends lost 0 bases and 0 bases respectively, with 3 bases between them. CDR3 length equals 13 residues. CDR1 is KGHSH and CDR2 is LQKENI in the germline V gene. CDR3 sequence reads: CASSPPSSYEQYF. In DNA, the CDR3 is TGTGCCAGCTCACCACCGAGCTCCTACGAGCAGTACTTC.

The V call is TRBV28, the J call TRBJ1-1; TRBD1 is a possible D gene (5 bases). V was shortened by 9 bases and J by 3 bases, with 14 bases between the two germline ends. The germline V gene has CDR1 MDHEN and CDR2 SYDVKM. The CDR3 length is 13 residues. CDR3 loop: CASMGGFYTEAFF. The CDR3 coding sequence is TGTGCCAGTATGGGGGGATTTTACACTGAAGCTTTCTTT.

This chain joins TRBV7-8 and TRBJ2-4, with D perhaps TRBD2 (5 bases). The CDR3 runs to 14 residues. Germline-derived CDR1 and CDR2 are SGHVS and FQNEAQ. V was shortened by 2 bases and J by 4 bases, with 9 bases between the two germline ends. The CDR3 here is CASSLTRAKNIQYF. Here the CDR3 DNA reads TGTGCCAGCAGCTTAACGCGGGCTAAAAACATTCAGTACTTC. The whole variable domain, filled in from reference TRBV7-8 and TRBJ2-4, reads GAGVSQSPRYKVAKRGQDVALRCDPISGHVSLFWYQQALGQGPEFLTYFQNEAQLDKSGLPSDRFFAERPEGSVSTLKIQRTQQEDSAVYLCASSLTRAKNIQYFGAGTRLSVL.

This clonotype was detected a few times. The V and J genes are TRBV6-2 or TRBV6-3 and TRBJ2-1; the match to TRBD2 covers 14 bases. The CDR3 is made up of 18 amino acids. The V and J ends lost 2 bases and 4 bases, in that order; junction bases with no gene match: 7. Per the germline V gene, CDR1 is MNHEY and CDR2 is SVGEGT. The CDR3 DNA sequence: TGTGCCAGCAGTTACCCCACGACTAGCGGGGGGGGGTACAATGAGCAGTTCTTC. Residues: CASSYPTTSGGGYNEQFF.

The V and J genes are TRBV12-3 or TRBV12-4 and TRBJ2-1, with 11 bases lining up with TRBD2. The CDR3 extends over 16 amino acids. With V trimmed by 5 bases and J by 3 bases, 6 bases remained unmatched. In nucleotides, the CDR3 is TGTGCCAGCAGTGTCGGGACTAGCGGACACTACAATGAGCAGTTCTTC. Translating gives CASSVGTSGHYNEQFF.

The gene calls are TRBV4-3 and TRBJ2-2; D is perhaps TRBD1 or TRBD2 (5 bases each). Germline CDR1 reads LGHNA; CDR2 reads YSLEER. This CDR3 region has 15 residues. V lost 0 bases and J lost 5, with 10 bases in between. CDR3 in amino acids: CASSQEGETTGELFF. The CDR3 DNA reads as TGCGCCAGCAGCCAAGAGGGGGAGACAACCGGGGAGCTGTTTTTT.

This clonotype turned up a few times. This chain connects TRBV9 to TRBJ2-7, with TRBD1 matching over 9 bases. This CDR3 spans 14 amino acids. Germline CDR1 SGDLS, CDR2 YYNGEE. The V segment lost 3 bases and the J segment 3 bases; nucleotides outside the gene matches: 4. CDR3 amino acids: CASSAGTGYYEQYF. CDR3 in DNA: TGTGCCAGCAGCGCCGGGACAGGGTACTACGAGCAGTACTTC.

The chain carries TRBV6-5 and TRBJ2-3, with D hard to call. Germline loops: CDR1 MNHEY, CDR2 SVGAGI. Trimming took off 0 bases at V and 0 bases at J, with 10 bases between the two ends. The CDR3 extends over 16 amino acids. CDR3 bases: TGTGCCAGCAGTTACTCTTATCTGACTAGCACAGATACGCAGTATTTT. Its protein product is CASSYSYLTSTDTQYF.

This clonotype was found many times. The chain combines TRBV12-3 or TRBV12-4 with TRBJ1-2; D unclear. The V and J ends lost 6 bases and 0 bases respectively, with 11 bases between them. This CDR3 is 14 amino acids long. The CDR3 protein is CASSPSGTNYGYTF. The CDR3 coding sequence is TGTGCCAGCAGCCCGTCGGGGACTAACTATGGCTACACCTTC.